This section outlines one T cell receptor beta chain sequence together with its context. Its antigen is currently not known. Base qualities are missing; no much larger clone stands one base away. This sample stems from a study of blood T cells in healthy people across ages (dated by TCRdb to between 2014 and 2017). Context from the whole study: In model experiments, roughly one uniquely barcoded TCR beta cDNA molecule per two T cells was captured by template switching. To track age-related changes in TCR beta repertoire diversity, the study relied on deep sequencing normalized with unique cDNA molecular identifiers. The donors were split into four age groups: young (average around 15 years), middle-aged (about 40), aged (approximately 60) and long-lived (roughly 80). To avoid experimental bias, donors of different ages were randomly spread across the sequencing lanes. Two additional independent replicas of 1 million unique cDNA reads from the same blood draw were analyzed for two donors (one aged 18 to 30 and one aged 80 or older). Study-wide conclusions, independent of this receptor: Estimates of total diversity based on one million sequenced T cells were regarded as lower bounds and as underestimates. Compared with the aged group, the long-lived group had more naive CD4+ T cells, fewer expanded clones and increased TCR diversity, suggesting age selection. Since profiling was done on bulk unsorted PBMCs, naive and antigen-experienced compartments could not be conclusively compared. The percentage of naive T cells measured by flow cytometry correlated strongly with observed TCR beta diversity. Because donor CMV infection status was unknown, age-related changes in expanded clonotypes were potentially confounded. Observed TCR beta diversity per million T cells fell roughly linearly with age, and a significant reduction was already apparent by age around 40.

The 39 donors, aged about 6 to 95 years, were systemically healthy Caucasian individuals from Russia. Each donor gave about 9.7 milliliters of peripheral blood, drawn into EDTA-treated Vacutainer tubes. PBMCs were isolated by Ficoll-Paque density-gradient centrifugation, with at least 6.5 million obtained per sample. Total RNA, at least 6 micrograms per sample, was extracted from PBMCs with Trizol reagent. The percentages of naive CD45RAhigh/CD27high T cells were determined by flow cytometry on a PBMC aliquot from every donor. The method was 5' RACE. Sequencing was performed on an Illumina HiSeq 2500. A second PCR of about 6 to 11 cycles was performed with a sample-barcoded 5' primer and a J-beta primer mix. A unique molecular identifier was introduced onto each TCR beta cDNA molecule by a template-switch 5' adaptor carrying 12 random nucleotides. At least 2.5 million CDR3-containing paired-end reads were obtained from each sample. First-strand cDNA synthesis was performed from all RNA using the Mint cDNA synthesis kit, with priming by a TRBC-specific oligonucleotide. Following uracil-DNA glycosylase treatment, a first 18-cycle PCR with universal primers M1SS and BC2_uni_R was performed on all cDNA. From the authors' description of their analysis: For normalization, 1 million high-quality reads were randomly selected from each sample, with every read carrying a distinct molecular identifier. Instead of being binned into consensus sequences, reads that shared molecular identifiers were thrown out. MiTCR, run with a Q25 quality threshold and the strictest error-elimination algorithm, handled CDR3 identification, clonotype clustering and error correction. A nonparametric unseen species model with Euler transformation was used to estimate lower-bound total TCR beta diversity. TCRdb reprocessed the public reads (quality trimming at Q25 with fastp, clone calling with MiXCR) and kept in-frame beta chains. CDR3 protein duplicates are merged, each entry listing the most common genes and DNA. TCRdb, rather than the study authors, made the V and J calls. This sample has over a million distinct CDR3 sequences in its table, and roughly 60% of those were observed once. The ten largest clones take up about 6.3% of the sample.

As encoded in the germline V gene, CDR1 is KGHDR while CDR2 is SFDVKD. There are 12 amino acids in the CDR3, from cysteine to phenylalanine inclusive. The kept DNA is CDR3 alone, 36 bases in frame from the first base. V gives up 5 bases and J gives up 7 bases, and the segment between their germline ends measures 9 bases. The rearranged segments are TRBV24-1 and TRBJ2-3, with a tentative D gene TRBD2 over 5 matching bases. The receptor's source is a man aged 18 to 30 in good health. The sequenced sample was blood. The nucleotides read TGTGCCACCAGTGCTGGGGAGAATACGCAGTATTTT. The resulting protein is CATSAGENTQYF.